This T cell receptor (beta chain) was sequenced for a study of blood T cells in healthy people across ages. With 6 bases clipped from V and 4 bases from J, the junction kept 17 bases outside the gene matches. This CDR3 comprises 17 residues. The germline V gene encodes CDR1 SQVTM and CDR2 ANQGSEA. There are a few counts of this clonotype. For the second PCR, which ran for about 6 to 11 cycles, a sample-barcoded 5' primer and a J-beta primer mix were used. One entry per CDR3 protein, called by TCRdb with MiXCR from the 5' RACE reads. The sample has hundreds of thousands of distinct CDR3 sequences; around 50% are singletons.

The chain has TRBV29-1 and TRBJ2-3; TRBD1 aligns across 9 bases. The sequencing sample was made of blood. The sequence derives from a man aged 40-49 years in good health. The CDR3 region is CSVKLFRDRVSPDTQYF. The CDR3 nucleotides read TGCAGCGTAAAACTTTTCCGGGACAGGGTATCGCCAGATACGCAGTATTTT.